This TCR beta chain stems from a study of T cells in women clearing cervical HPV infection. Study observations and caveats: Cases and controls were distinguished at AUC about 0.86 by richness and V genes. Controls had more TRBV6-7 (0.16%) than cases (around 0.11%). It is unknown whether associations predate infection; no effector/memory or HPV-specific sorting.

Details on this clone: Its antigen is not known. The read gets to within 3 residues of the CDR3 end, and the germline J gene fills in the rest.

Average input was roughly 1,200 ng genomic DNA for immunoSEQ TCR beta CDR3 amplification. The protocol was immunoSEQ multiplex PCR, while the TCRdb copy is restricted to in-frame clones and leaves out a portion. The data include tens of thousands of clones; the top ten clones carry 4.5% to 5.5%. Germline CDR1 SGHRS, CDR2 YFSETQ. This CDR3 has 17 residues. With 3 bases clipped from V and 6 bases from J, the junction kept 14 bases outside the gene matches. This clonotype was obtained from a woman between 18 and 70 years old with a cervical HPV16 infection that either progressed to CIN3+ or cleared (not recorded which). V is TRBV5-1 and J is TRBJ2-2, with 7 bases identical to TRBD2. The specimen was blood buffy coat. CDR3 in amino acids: CASSSYLNSLAPGELFF. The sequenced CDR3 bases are TGCGCCAGCAGCTCCTACCTCAACTCACTAGCGCCCGGGGAG.